This note documents a single T cell receptor beta chain sequence. Its antigen is undetermined. One tube held mixed TRB-A and TRB-B primer pools for touch-down PCR. TCRdb re-called the multiplex PCR reads and gives one entry per CDR3 protein, without DNA. The ten top clones account for approximately 55%, within a sample of 4,000 to 5,000 distinct CDR3 sequences. This entry is derived from a study of T cell clusters in autoimmune cytopenias. Study results and limitations: Compared with active autoimmune hepatitis patients, healthy donors showed roughly 2.7-fold more exclusive TRB clusters.

Each sample's input was 200 to 300 ng genomic DNA, some 40,000 genome equivalents. The CDR3 runs to 14 residues. Germline values: CDR1 SGHNT, CDR2 YYREEE (reference sequence). These same records also appear under a second study, on T cell repertoires in aging, cancer and after chemotherapy. That paper adds: Pre- and post-chemotherapy samples were paired from chronic lymphocytic leukemia patients treated with fludarabine- or bendamustine-based regimens. Across the chemotherapy interval, each cancer cohort showed higher median generation probability, suggesting thymic rebound.

The gene calls are TRBV5-4 and TRBJ1-6. This TCR came from a human donor with chronic lymphocytic leukemia. The donor label of this sample is uncertain. Sequenced sample: peripheral blood. The CDR3 is CATGSLGLGSPLHF.